These 26 T cell receptor beta chains were sequenced from one sample in a study of beta chain features in type 1 diabetes. Isolated RNA was reverse transcribed in full, so expressed TCRB transcripts were sequenced. Assay used: immunoSEQ multiplex PCR; TCRdb lists only in-frame clones, some missing. Among hundreds of thousands of clones listed, 9.5% to 12% were seen once. Sequencing was performed on naive CD4+ T cells from blood. These receptors were obtained from a woman aged 25-40 years in good health.

The chain has TRBV29-1 and TRBJ2-3, with D unresolved. CDR1 and CDR2 (germline): SQVTM, ANQGSEA. Deletions cut 8 bases from V and 2 bases from J, with 14 bases between. The CDR3 is 13 residues long. For the CDR3, the DNA is TGCAGCTTTAGTAAGCGAGTCACAGATACGCAGTATTTT. It is translated as CSFSKRVTDTQYF.

This clone was seen a handful of times. The junction departs from germline at one end; a sequencing error may be responsible. The chain combines TRBV28 with TRBJ2-7; a possible D gene is TRBD2 (6 bases). Per the germline V gene, CDR1 is MDHEN and CDR2 is SYDVKM. The CDR3 loop spans 12 amino acids. The CDR3 sequence is CASSSPRGFRAF. CDR3 DNA sequence: TGTGCCAGCAGTTCGCCCCGGGGGTTCAGGGCTTTC.

This clone was seen more than once but under ten times. This sequence joins TRBV19 and TRBJ2-2, with 11 bases identical to TRBD1. Germline V gene sequence: CDR1 LNHDA, CDR2 SQIVND (reference sequence). The CDR3 is 15 amino acids. Unmatched junction bases numbered 9, after V lost 10 bases and J lost 5 bases. DNA of the CDR3: TGTGCCACCATCCGGACAGGGGGCTTTACCGGGGAGCTGTTTTTT. Translated, it gives CATIRTGGFTGELFF.

This clone was detected only a few times. The chain joins TRBV30 to TRBJ1-1; the D gene is possibly TRBD1 (6 bases). CDR1 GTSNPN and CDR2 SVGIG come from the germline V gene (reference sequence). V was cut by 3 bases and J by 5 bases, with 16 bases left in between. CDR3 length equals 14 residues. CDR3 DNA sequence: TGTGCCTGGAGGAGAGACAGGACTGGGACTGAAGCTTTCTTT. This codes for CAWRRDRTGTEAFF. The full variable domain, with the rest looked up from reference TRBV30 and TRBJ1-1, is SQTIHQWPATLVQPVGSPLSLECTVEGTSNPNLYWYRQAAGRGLQLLFYSVGIGQISSEVPQNLSASRPQDRQFILSSKKLLLSDSGFYLCAWRRDRTGTEAFFGQGTRLTVV.

V usage is TRBV30 and J usage is TRBJ1-4; perhaps TRBD1 as D (5 bases). The CDR3 is 15 amino acids. The V gene's germline CDR1 is GTSNPN and CDR2 SVGIG (reference sequence). Trimming removed 0 bases from V and 6 bases from J, with 14 bases in between. DNA for the CDR3: TGTGCCTGGAGTGTCTCGTGGCAGGGCCATGAAAAACTGTTTTTT. This sequence encodes CAWSVSWQGHEKLFF.

This chain joins TRBV19 and TRBJ1-5; 7 bases are shared with TRBD1. Germline CDR1 LNHDA, CDR2 SQIVND (reference sequence). The junction had 5 bases not matched to a gene; V was cut back by 0 bases and J by 6 bases. The CDR3 is 15 residues long. The chain's CDR3 is CASSIDRGGGQPQHF. DNA of the CDR3: TGTGCCAGTAGTATAGATCGAGGGGGCGGTCAGCCCCAGCATTTT.

This clone has a handful of counts. Distinct nucleotide sequences in the sample also encode this CDR3. The chain carries TRBV5-1 and TRBJ2-5, with D hard to call. The CDR3 spans 11 residues. Per the germline V gene, CDR1 is SGHRS and CDR2 is YFSETQ. Trimming took off 1 base at V and 5 bases at J, with 3 bases between the two ends. CDR3 region: CASSLQETQYF. The DNA for the CDR3 is TGCGCCAGCAGCTTGCAGGAGACCCAGTACTTC.

This clone occurred a few times. The chain is built from TRBV4-2 and TRBJ1-4; the match to TRBD1 covers 7 bases. Trimming cost V 1 base and J 5 bases; bases outside gene matches: 4. The CDR3 has 15 amino acids. Germline values: CDR1 LGHNA, CDR2 YNFKEQ. CDR3 sequence reads: CASSQGRDSNEKLFF. The CDR3, as DNA: TGTGCCAGCAGCCAAGGAAGGGACAGCAATGAAAAACTGTTTTTT.

The sample holds a few counts of this clone. The chain has TRBV7-2 and TRBJ2-7; 11 nucleotides line up with TRBD2. The CDR3 loop spans 16 amino acids. V lost 4 bases to trimming and J lost 4 bases; unmatched junction nucleotides: 9. The germline CDR1 and CDR2 sequences are SGHTA and FQGNSA. The chain's CDR3 is CASSSWGTSGSYEQYF. The CDR3 DNA sequence: TGTGCCAGCAGCTCGTGGGGGACTAGCGGATCATACGAGCAGTACTTC.

This clone was counted between two and nine times. The chain recombines TRBV18 with TRBJ2-6; D is undetermined. The germline gives CDR1 KGHSH, CDR2 LQKENI. V was pared by 1 base and J by 2 bases, with 9 bases between. CDR3 size: 16 residues. CDR3 DNA sequence: TGTGCCAGCTCACCACTGACGGGTCCTGGGGCCAACGTCCTGACTTTC. The encoded protein is CASSPLTGPGANVLTF.

V gene TRBV28 combines with J gene TRBJ1-5, with TRBD1 as a possible D gene (6 bases). This CDR3 has 12 residues. Per germline, CDR1 MDHEN and CDR2 SYDVKM. The V and J ends lost 9 bases and 4 bases respectively, with 10 bases between them. CDR3 sequence (DNA): TGTGCCAGTAGACAGGCGAATCAGCCCCAGCATTTT. This translates into CASRQANQPQHF.

The rearrangement uses TRBV4-3 and TRBJ2-7; TRBD1 aligns across 8 bases. V lost 0 bases and J lost 3; bases outside the gene matches: 7. Germline V lookup: CDR1 LGHNA, CDR2 YSLEER. The CDR3 runs 16 residues. CDR3 in amino acids: CASSQDMNRGIYEQYF. CDR3 nucleotide sequence: TGCGCCAGCAGCCAAGATATGAACAGGGGGATCTACGAGCAGTACTTC.

The chain has TRBV7-9 and TRBJ2-5; D perhaps matches TRBD2 (5 bases). Germline CDR1 reads SEHNR; CDR2 reads FQNEAQ (reference sequence). The CDR3 spans 16 residues. V lost 7 bases and J lost 5, with 23 bases in between. CDR3 region: CASTLPLPGDRETQYF. The CDR3 DNA follows: TGTGCCAGCACCCTACCCCTGCCCGGGGATCGGGAGACCCAGTACTTC.

This clone was recorded a few times. The chain links TRBV5-1 to TRBJ2-2, with 9 bases fitting TRBD2. The CDR3 loop spans 15 amino acids. Germline values: CDR1 SGHRS, CDR2 YFSETQ. The trim removed 4 bases at V and 3 bases at J, leaving 4 bases unmatched. The CDR3 spells CASSLGTSHTGELFF. In nucleotides, the CDR3 is TGCGCCAGCAGCCTTGGGACTAGCCACACCGGGGAGCTGTTTTTT.

The V call is TRBV11-2, the J call TRBJ2-7; the D gene is possibly TRBD1 (6 bases). This CDR3 has 14 residues. Germline CDR1 is SGHAT and CDR2 is FQNNGV. The ends were cut back, 4 bases at V and 2 bases at J, with 12 bases in the middle. CDR3 amino acids: CASSSSQGPYEQYF. CDR3 sequence (DNA): TGTGCCAGCAGCTCCTCTCAGGGGCCCTACGAGCAGTACTTC.

The chain couples TRBV7-2 to TRBJ2-7, with 12 positions matching TRBD1. This CDR3 is 16 amino acids long. Germline V lookup: CDR1 SGHTA, CDR2 FQGNSA. Losses at the gene ends were 5 bases for V and 4 bases for J; bases not matched to a gene: 9. CDR3 sequence (DNA): TGTGCCAGCAGCCCGTCAACGGGACAGGGGGCTTACGAGCAGTACTTC. It is translated as CASSPSTGQGAYEQYF.

V is TRBV6-5 and J is TRBJ1-5; D is possibly TRBD1 (5 bases). Trimming removed 0 bases at V and 6 bases at J, with 6 bases between. This CDR3 is built from 13 residues. Germline values: CDR1 MNHEY, CDR2 SVGAGI. CDR3 DNA sequence: TGTGCCAGCAGTTACTCAGGGGTTCAGCCCCAGCATTTT. Protein sequence: CASSYSGVQPQHF.

This clone was counted only a few times. This sample also contains other DNA sequences that code for the same CDR3. V usage is TRBV28 and J usage is TRBJ1-2; 7 bases are shared with TRBD1. After removal of 8 bases from V and 3 bases from J, the junction contained 6 bases not matched to a gene. Germline loops: CDR1 MDHEN, CDR2 SYDVKM. The CDR3 consists of 13 residues. The CDR3 region is CASRRGQDYGYTF. DNA for the CDR3: TGTGCCAGCCGTAGGGGGCAAGACTATGGCTACACCTTC.

This clone was counted only a few times. The rearrangement uses TRBV6-6 and TRBJ2-7; TRBD1 is a possible D gene (6 bases). The CDR3 is made up of 15 amino acids. Trimming left V 2 bases short and J 3 bases short, with 14 bases between. Germline CDR1 is MNHNY and CDR2 is SVGAGI (reference sequence). As DNA, the CDR3 is TGTGCCAGCAGTTACACCCAGGGGCCAAACTACGAGCAGTACTTC. The encoded protein is CASSYTQGPNYEQYF.

This rearrangement joins TRBV4-2 to TRBJ2-1, with TRBD2 matching 7 bases. The germline gives CDR1 LGHNA, CDR2 YNFKEQ. V lost 0 bases, J lost 2 bases, and 4 bases stayed unmatched. The CDR3 totals 16 residues. CDR3 DNA sequence: TGTGCCAGCAGCCAAGATGGAGCGGGAACCTACAATGAGCAGTTCTTC. Translated: CASSQDGAGTYNEQFF.

This clone has more than one count but fewer than ten. The genes are TRBV7-9 and TRBJ1-2, with a weak D call TRBD1 (6 bases). Trimming took off 5 bases at V and 6 bases at J, with 16 bases between the two ends. Germline assignment: CDR1 SEHNR and CDR2 FQNEAQ (reference sequence). The CDR3 spans 14 residues. The CDR3 nucleotides read TGTGCCAGCAGCGCCAGGGGAATGGTAGATGGCTACACCTTC. It codes for CASSARGMVDGYTF.

The chain employs TRBV7-2 and TRBJ1-4; no clear D. Trimming cost V 1 base and J 3 bases, with 9 bases left between them. The germline gives CDR1 SGHTA, CDR2 FQGNSA. CDR3 size: 15 residues. The CDR3: CASSLDVLPNEKLFF. For the CDR3, the DNA is TGTGCCAGCAGCTTAGACGTGCTACCTAATGAAAAACTGTTTTTT.

V and J are TRBV18 and TRBJ2-3, with 7 bases aligning to TRBD1. This CDR3 has 17 amino acids. With 3 bases clipped from V and 0 bases from J, the junction kept 9 bases outside the gene matches. Germline-derived CDR1 and CDR2 are KGHSH and LQKENI. CDR3 bases: TGTGCCAGCTCACCTCTCACCGGGACAGCTAGCACAGATACGCAGTATTTT. Protein: CASSPLTGTASTDTQYF.

The chain uses TRBV19 and TRBJ2-1, with 9 bases that match TRBD2. CDR1 and CDR2 from the germline V gene are LNHDA and SQIVND (reference sequence). This CDR3 contains 16 residues. Trimming cost V 4 bases and J 8 bases; bases outside gene matches: 12. The CDR3 protein is CASSTPGSGSGDEQFF. Written as DNA, the CDR3 is TGTGCCAGTAGTACCCCCGGTAGCGGGAGCGGGGATGAGCAGTTCTTC. Combining the CDR3 with reference TRBV19 and TRBJ2-1 gives the whole variable domain DGGITQSPKYLFRKEGQNVTLSCEQNLNHDAMYWYRQDPGQGLRLIYYSQIVNDFQKGDIAEGYSVSREKKESFPLTVTSAQKNPTAFYLCASSTPGSGSGDEQFFGPGTRLTVL.

The chain links TRBV7-8 to TRBJ2-4; a possible D gene is TRBD1 (6 bases). Between the trimmed V and J ends, which lost 1 base and 16 bases, there was a span of 17 bases. The CDR3 is made up of 13 amino acids. CDR1 SGHVS and CDR2 FQNEAQ come from the germline V gene. The CDR3 spells CASSLDASGTSYF. CDR3 in DNA: TGTGCCAGCAGCTTAGATGCCTCCGGGACATCATACTTC.

This clone has a handful of counts. The chain combines TRBV4-2 with TRBJ2-1; 10 bases are a match to TRBD2. CDR1 is LGHNA and CDR2 is YNFKEQ in the germline V gene. The CDR3 sequence is 19 residues long. V was pared by 0 bases and J by 5 bases, with 13 bases of the junction left unmatched. The CDR3 DNA sequence: TGTGCCAGCAGCCAAGATGGGAGGGCTAGCGGGAGTAGGGACAATGAGCAGTTCTTC. Translated, it gives CASSQDGRASGSRDNEQFF.